The clone carrying this TCR beta chain was recorded at least ten times. The sample belongs to a study of T-cell reconstitution after alpha-beta-depleted transplantation in children. Unique molecular identifiers were used to barcode this TCRbeta library. TCRdb itself ran the PCR reads through MiXCR, one entry per CDR3 protein. The repertoire consists of about 440,000 distinct CDR3 sequences, with roughly 43% occurring once and the leading ten covering around 29%. Per germline, CDR1 SGHDT and CDR2 YYEEEE. V shed 0 bases and J shed 3 bases, with 6 bases lying between them. This CDR3 region has 13 residues.

The chain combines TRBV5-6 with TRBJ2-5; a weak D match, TRBD2 (5 bases). The specimen comprised PBMCs, sampled before TCRalphabeta/CD19-depleted stem cell transplant. The TCR originated in a girl aged 2-10 years with aplastic anemia, due to receive a stem cell transplant. The CDR3 region has the DNA TGTGCCAGCAGCTTGGCCGGGAAAGAGACCCAGTACTTC. Its translation is CASSLAGKETQYF.